The 26 T cell receptor beta chains listed next were all sequenced from one sample in a study of Ad26.COV2.S vaccination and SARS-CoV-2 variants. The treatment is: some 19 received Ad26.COV2.S at low or high dose, single or two shots; about 5 received placebo; per-sample allocation not given. The investigators took samples on day 63 after the first vaccine or placebo injection. Sequenced by immunoSEQ multiplex PCR; TCRdb stores in-frame clones only, minus some. The table records roughly 350,000 clones, approximately 90% of them present only once. The specimen was peripheral blood, collected in a trial of Ad26.COV2.S vaccine versus placebo. All receptors come from a person between 18 and 65 years old who received the Ad26.COV2.S COVID-19 vaccine or a placebo.

This chain joins TRBV10-2 and TRBJ1-1, with a possible D match to TRBD1 (6 bases). Germline V lookup: CDR1 WSHSY, CDR2 SAAADI. Trimming took off 8 bases at V and 0 bases at J, with 10 bases between the two ends. CDR3 length: 13 residues. Here the CDR3 reads CASSQGMNTEAFF. The DNA of the CDR3 is TGCGCCAGCTCACAGGGCATGAACACTGAAGCTTTCTTT.

This chain links TRBV24-1 with TRBJ2-2; weak D call: TRBD1 (5 bases). V lost 4 bases and J 3 bases, leaving 8 bases between the germline ends. The CDR3 length is 14 residues. Germline values: CDR1 KGHDR, CDR2 SFDVKD. CDR3 nucleotides: TGTGCCACCAGTGAGGGGCAGTACACCGGGGAGCTGTTTTTT. It specifies CATSEGQYTGELFF.

The rearrangement uses TRBV29-1 and TRBJ2-2, with D tentatively TRBD1 or TRBD2 (5 bases each). From germline, CDR1 is SQVTM and CDR2 ANQGSEA. Trimming removed 7 bases at V and 5 bases at J, with 20 bases between. The CDR3 runs 15 residues. The CDR3 DNA sequence: TGCAGCGCCACCCAGGGACCACCCTCGACCGGGGAGCTGTTTTTT. This gives the protein CSATQGPPSTGELFF.

The sample holds one count of this clone. The identical CDR3 is also encoded by other nucleotide sequences in the sample. The chain links TRBV12-3 or TRBV12-4 to TRBJ2-7; TRBD1 matches at 7 bases. The CDR3 has 13 amino acids. With 6 bases clipped from V and 3 bases from J, the junction kept 5 bases outside the gene matches. CDR3 sequence reads: CASSPGGSYEQYF. CDR3 sequence (DNA): TGTGCCAGCAGCCCAGGGGGAAGCTACGAGCAGTACTTC.

This clone occurred once. J is TRBJ2-3 and V is TRBV5-4, with 12 bases aligning to TRBD1. There are 14 residues in the CDR3. Per germline, CDR1 SGHNT and CDR2 YYREEE (reference sequence). V was clipped by 4 bases and J by 7 bases; unmatched bases: 4. CDR3 residues: CASSKGQGANTQYF. CDR3 DNA: TGTGCCAGCAGCAAGGGACAGGGGGCGAATACGCAGTATTTT.

J is TRBJ1-5 and V is TRBV19; tentative D call: TRBD1 (5 bases). Per germline, CDR1 LNHDA and CDR2 SQIVND (reference sequence). V lost 4 bases and J 4 bases, leaving 11 bases between the germline ends. The CDR3 runs 14 residues. CDR3 sequence: CASSTDTANQPQHF. CDR3 nucleotides: TGTGCCAGTAGTACGGACACAGCTAATCAGCCCCAGCATTTT.

The chain couples TRBV14 to TRBJ2-5; D is unclear. V lost 0 bases and J 5 bases, leaving 13 bases between the germline ends. The germline V gene has CDR1 SGHDN and CDR2 FVKESK. The CDR3 is made up of 15 amino acids. CDR3: CASSQEPAEAETQYF. Written as DNA, the CDR3 is TGTGCCAGCAGCCAAGAGCCGGCAGAGGCGGAGACCCAGTACTTC.

This rearrangement joins TRBV9 to TRBJ2-2; the D gene is possibly TRBD2 (6 bases). Between the trimmed V and J ends, which lost 7 bases and 2 bases, there was a span of 9 bases. Germline lookup yields CDR1 SGDLS and CDR2 YYNGEE. The length of the CDR3 is 13 residues. Here the CDR3 DNA reads TGTGCCAGCGGGAGGACTAACACCGGGGAGCTGTTTTTT. As protein: CASGRTNTGELFF.

The chain recombines TRBV6-5 with TRBJ1-2; D ambiguous. V was shortened by 7 bases and J by 2 bases, with 11 bases between the two germline ends. The germline gives CDR1 MNHEY, CDR2 SVGAGI. This CDR3 is built from 13 residues. The CDR3 loop is CASNPAMNYGYTF. The CDR3 DNA follows: TGTGCCAGCAACCCCGCCATGAACTATGGCTACACCTTC.

The DNA for the CDR3 is TGTGCCAGCAGTGTGGGTGGGGCACAAGAGACCCAGTACTTC. Residues: CASSVGGAQETQYF. The V gene is TRBV28, the J gene TRBJ2-5; maybe TRBD1 (5 bases). Germline lookup yields CDR1 MDHEN and CDR2 SYDVKM. Trimming pared 5 bases from V and 2 bases from J, leaving 12 bases between. This CDR3 has 14 residues.

The chain employs TRBV7-3 and TRBJ2-1, with D possibly being TRBD1 (6 bases). CDR1 SGHTA and CDR2 FQGTGA come from the germline V gene. V shed 2 bases and J shed 0 bases, with 8 bases lying between them. The CDR3 loop spans 15 amino acids. CDR3 nucleotide sequence: TGTGCCAGCAGCTTAGGGACACTCTCCTACAATGAGCAGTTCTTC. It encodes CASSLGTLSYNEQFF.

As regards this clone: At the DNA level, this CDR3 is encoded by other sequences in the same sample as well. V usage is TRBV28 and J usage is TRBJ1-2; 10 positions agree with TRBD1. This CDR3 contains 14 residues. Germline-derived CDR1 and CDR2 are MDHEN and SYDVKM. Unmatched junction bases numbered 3, after V lost 3 bases and J lost 5 bases. This CDR3 is CASSLPGQGYGYTF. For the CDR3, the DNA is TGTGCCAGCAGTTTGCCGGGACAGGGGTATGGCTACACCTTC.

The V and J genes are TRBV19 and TRBJ2-1, with 9 positions matching TRBD2. CDR3 size: 16 residues. Germline CDR1 reads LNHDA; CDR2 reads SQIVND (reference sequence). With 3 bases clipped from V and 2 bases from J, the junction kept 5 bases outside the gene matches. CDR3 in DNA: TGTGCCAGTAGTATGTTCGCGGGAGGGGCCTACAATGAGCAGTTCTTC. This translates into CASSMFAGGAYNEQFF.

The chain couples TRBV4-3 to TRBJ1-6, with 10 positions matching TRBD1. Germline CDR1 reads LGHNA; CDR2 reads YSLEER. This CDR3 comprises 15 residues. V lost 1 base and J lost 10; bases outside the gene matches: 4. In nucleotides, the CDR3 is TGCGCCAGCAGCCAAGCGACAGGGGGCCGGTCACCCCTCCACTTT. Translating gives CASSQATGGRSPLHF.

This rearrangement joins TRBV9 to TRBJ1-1; TRBD1 matches at 9 bases. This CDR3 contains 15 residues. Germline trimming cut 3 bases from V and 7 bases from J; bases unmatched to any gene: 10. Germline V gives CDR1 SGDLS, CDR2 YYNGEE. CDR3 region: CASSAGGTGRVEAFF. The CDR3, as DNA: TGTGCCAGCAGCGCGGGCGGGACAGGGCGTGTTGAAGCTTTCTTT. Full variable domain (outside the CDR3, taken from reference TRBV9 and TRBJ1-1): DSGVTQTPKHLITATGQRVTLRCSPRSGDLSVYWYQQSLDQGLQFLIQYYNGEERAKGNILERFSAQQFPDLHSELNLSSLELGDSALYFCASSAGGTGRVEAFFGQGTRLTVV.

This clone was detected once. This chain joins TRBV27 and TRBJ1-6, with 9 bases matching TRBD1. The germline V gene has CDR1 MNHEY and CDR2 SMNVEV (reference sequence). V gave up 2 bases and J gave up 14 bases; unmatched junction bases: 16. CDR3 length equals 17 residues. In DNA, the CDR3 is TGTGCCAGCAGTTTAGGCGGAGGGGGGACAGGGAGACTCACCCTCCACTTT. As protein: CASSLGGGGTGRLTLHF.

This chain links TRBV6-4 with TRBJ1-5, with TRBD1 as a possible D gene (6 bases). CDR1 is MRHNA and CDR2 is SNTAGT in the germline V gene. The CDR3 has 14 residues. Trimming stripped 4 bases from V and 6 bases from J, with 13 bases between. The CDR3 loop reads CASSARGPCQPQHF. The CDR3 DNA follows: TGTGCCAGCAGTGCCCGGGGGCCTTGTCAGCCCCAGCATTTT.

V is TRBV14 and J is TRBJ2-1; 12 bases line up with TRBD2. Germline CDR1 reads SGHDN; CDR2 reads FVKESK. Trimming at V came to 2 bases and at J to 4 bases, leaving 3 bases not matched to a gene. The CDR3 covers 16 residues. CDR3 bases: TGTGCCAGCAGCCAAACGGGACTAGCGGGTTACAATGAGCAGTTCTTC. Its protein product is CASSQTGLAGYNEQFF.

The genes are TRBV5-6 and TRBJ2-5; maybe TRBD1 (5 bases). The CDR3 runs 15 residues. Trimming removed 4 bases at V and 4 bases at J, with 17 bases between. Germline V gene sequence: CDR1 SGHDT, CDR2 YYEEEE. CDR3 DNA sequence: TGTGCCAGCAGCCCTTCTCCAGGGAAGGGAGAGACCCAGTACTTC. This gives the protein CASSPSPGKGETQYF.

The chain uses TRBV6-5 and TRBJ2-7, with 7 positions matching TRBD1. CDR3 length equals 13 residues. Per germline, CDR1 MNHEY and CDR2 SVGAGI. V trimming: 5 bases; J trimming: 6 bases; junction bases outside the gene matches: 7. The CDR3 nucleotides are TGTGCCAGCAGTCTTTACCAGGGGGTCGAGCAGTACTTC. It specifies CASSLYQGVEQYF.

This chain uses TRBV7-6 with TRBJ2-2; D unresolved. Per germline, CDR1 SGHVS and CDR2 FNYEAQ. Between the trimmed V and J ends, which lost 1 base and 6 bases, there was a span of 12 bases. CDR3 length: 15 amino acids. In DNA, the CDR3 is TGTGCCAGCAGCTTAGTGCGAGGAATCGCCGGGGAGCTGTTTTTT. Encoded protein: CASSLVRGIAGELFF.

The J gene is TRBJ2-5, the V gene TRBV5-1; 12 bases are a match to TRBD2. Trimming cost V 2 bases and J 3 bases; bases outside gene matches: 2. The CDR3 runs to 15 residues. In germline, CDR1 is SGHRS, CDR2 YFSETQ. DNA of the CDR3: TGCGCCAGCAGCTTACTAGCGGGAGGTGAAGAGACCCAGTACTTC. Its protein is CASSLLAGGEETQYF.

The chain combines TRBV7-2 with TRBJ2-2, with D hard to call. Trimming took off 0 bases at V and 1 base at J, with 9 bases between the two ends. Germline lookup yields CDR1 SGHTA and CDR2 FQGNSA. CDR3 length: 16 residues. CDR3 bases: TGTGCCAGCAGCTTAGCGCGTCTAGTGAACACCGGGGAGCTGTTTTTT. This gives the protein CASSLARLVNTGELFF.

The gene calls are TRBV6-6 and TRBJ2-3; D possibly corresponds to TRBD2 (7 bases). The V gene's germline CDR1 is MNHNY and CDR2 SVGAGI (reference sequence). The V and J ends lost 0 bases and 1 base respectively, with 11 bases between them. The CDR3 runs to 16 residues. Here the CDR3 reads CASSYSPGGGTDTQYF. In nucleotides, the CDR3 is TGTGCCAGCAGTTACTCCCCGGGGGGCGGCACAGATACGCAGTATTTT.

This clone was detected once. A read error may account for a junction end that differs from germline. The chain has TRBV7-8 and TRBJ2-7; D uncertain. In germline, CDR1 is SGHVS, CDR2 FQNEAQ. The CDR3 sequence is 12 residues long. The CDR3 region has the DNA TGTGCCAGCAGCTTAGGGTTCCGGACCATCCACTTC. Residues: CASSLGFRTIHF.

This chain connects TRBV29-1 to TRBJ2-5; 8 positions match TRBD1. Unmatched junction bases numbered 7, after V lost 1 base and J lost 3 bases. Germline CDR1 SQVTM, CDR2 ANQGSEA. This CDR3 has 15 amino acids. CDR3 bases: TGCAGCGTTGAAGGGGGGCAGGGGGCGAAAGAGACCCAGTACTTC. It codes for CSVEGGQGAKETQYF.